Each of the 29 T cell receptor beta chains below was sequenced from the same sample in a study of technical replicates of blood from a few donors. Clones were sequenced by immunoSEQ multiplex PCR, and TCRdb holds only the in-frame ones, with some missing. Seen here are approximately 70,000 clones, approximately 89% observed once, and the top ten hold roughly 5%. The sequencing sample was made of PBMCs. The receptors here all came from a human donor in good health. Some clones in this sample may be carry-over from other donors' samples.

Here the CDR3 reads CASSLGGVKKLFF. For the CDR3, the DNA is TGTGCCAGCAGTCTAGGGGGGGTGAAAAAACTGTTTTTT. The chain recombines TRBV2 with TRBJ1-4; the D gene is possibly TRBD1 (6 bases). The V and J ends lost 5 bases and 9 bases respectively, with 13 bases between them. This CDR3 comprises 13 residues. Germline values: CDR1 SNHLY, CDR2 FYNNEI.

This clone was seen a single time. The chain uses TRBV7-3 and TRBJ1-1, with 9 bases fitting TRBD1. The CDR3 consists of 17 residues. The V gene's germline CDR1 is SGHTA and CDR2 FQGTGA. After removal of 5 bases from V and 4 bases from J, the junction contained 14 bases not matched to a gene. The CDR3 spells CASSPGQGRPKGTEAFF. The CDR3 nucleotides are TGTGCCAGCAGCCCAGGACAGGGGAGGCCTAAAGGCACTGAAGCTTTCTTT. The full variable domain, rest sourced from reference TRBV7-3 and TRBJ1-1, is GAGVSQTPSNKVTEKGKYVELRCDPISGHTALYWYRQSLGQGPEFLIYFQGTGAADDSGLPNDRFFAVRPEGSVSTLKIQRTERGDSAVYLCASSPGQGRPKGTEAFFGQGTRLTVV.

This chain joins TRBV7-9 and TRBJ2-2; no definite D call. The CDR3 runs 15 residues. With 1 base removed from V and 4 bases from J, the gap between germline ends came to 10 bases. Germline V lookup: CDR1 SEHNR, CDR2 FQNEAQ (reference sequence). CDR3 region: CASSLVSVTTGELFF. The CDR3 DNA follows: TGTGCCAGCAGCTTAGTCTCAGTCACCACCGGGGAGCTGTTTTTT.

The DNA for the CDR3 is TGTGCCATCAGTGAGGCGGGAGGCTATGGCTACACCTTC. Translation: CAISEAGGYGYTF. The chain carries TRBV10-3 and TRBJ1-2; the D is unclear. CDR1 is ENHRY, CDR2 SYGVKD, per germline. The germline V and J ends were trimmed by 2 bases and 4 bases, with 8 bases remaining between them. The CDR3 is 13 residues long.

This chain connects TRBV5-1 to TRBJ2-2, with 8 bases aligning to TRBD2. The junction had 11 bases not matched to a gene; V was cut back by 5 bases and J by 8 bases. This CDR3 contains 15 residues. CDR1 is SGHRS, CDR2 YFSETQ, per germline. The CDR3 spells CASRSAGARKGELFF. The CDR3 DNA reads TGCGCCAGCAGATCAGCGGGAGCGCGAAAAGGGGAGCTGTTTTTT.

The chain combines TRBV14 with TRBJ1-2, with D perhaps TRBD1 (5 bases). In germline, CDR1 is SGHDN, CDR2 FVKESK. CDR3 length equals 15 residues. V lost 4 bases and J 2 bases, leaving 14 bases between the germline ends. The CDR3 DNA reads as TGTGCCAGCAGCCCAAGGGGCACCTTAAACTATGGCTACACCTTC. This encodes CASSPRGTLNYGYTF.

V is TRBV6-6 and J is TRBJ1-2; 7 bases agree with TRBD1. The CDR3 has 11 residues. Trimming at V came to 10 bases and at J to 8 bases, leaving 7 bases not matched to a gene. Germline V lookup: CDR1 MNHNY, CDR2 SVGAGI (reference sequence). CDR3 DNA: TGTGCCATCACAGGGGAACAGGGCTACACCTTC. Protein: CAITGEQGYTF.

This chain connects TRBV7-9 to TRBJ2-7; perhaps TRBD2 as D (5 bases). The V gene's germline CDR1 is SEHNR and CDR2 FQNEAQ (reference sequence). V shed 7 bases and J shed 2 bases, with 12 bases lying between them. This CDR3 comprises 13 residues. CDR3 bases: TGTGCCAGCATGATGAGCGGAGCCTACGAGCAGTACTTC. This gives the protein CASMMSGAYEQYF.

This clone was seen only a few times. The chain carries TRBV4-1 and TRBJ1-3; D not certain. V was shortened by 1 base and J by 0 bases, with 16 bases between the two germline ends. Germline CDR1 MGHRA, CDR2 YSYEKL. The CDR3 extends over 18 amino acids. Written as DNA, the CDR3 is TGCGCCAGCAGCCAAGGGGTTACTACGAGCTTCTCTGGAAACACCATATATTTT. Its translation is CASSQGVTTSFSGNTIYF.

The chain recombines TRBV9 with TRBJ2-2, with D possibly being TRBD1 (6 bases). Germline V CDR1 and CDR2: SGDLS, YYNGEE. V gave up 7 bases and J gave up 0 bases, with 10 bases separating them. CDR3 length: 14 amino acids. The CDR3 sequence is CASQGQANTGELFF. The CDR3 bases are TGTGCCAGCCAGGGGCAGGCGAACACCGGGGAGCTGTTTTTT.

This sequence joins TRBV7-2 and TRBJ2-5, with 7 bases fitting TRBD2. Losses at the gene ends were 5 bases for V and 0 bases for J; bases not matched to a gene: 12. From germline, CDR1 is SGHTA and CDR2 FQGNSA. CDR3 size: 17 residues. The CDR3 coding sequence is TGTGCCAGCAGCCGGGGTTCGGGCGGGAGAAACCAAGAGACCCAGTACTTC. Translated: CASSRGSGGRNQETQYF.

The V and J genes are TRBV15 and TRBJ2-5, with 10 bases fitting TRBD1. Near its end, the DNA agrees better with TRBJ2-7, so the J call may be wrong. Germline CDR1 and CDR2: LNHNV and YYDKDF (reference sequence). This CDR3 region has 18 residues. The CDR3 sequence is CATSRDRGASGTGAEQYF. DNA for the CDR3: TGTGCCACCAGCAGAGATCGGGGGGCAAGTGGGACAGGGGCCGAGCAGTACTTC.

The V and J genes are TRBV7-8 and TRBJ1-4, with a tentative D call TRBD1 (6 bases). The CDR3 runs 15 residues. Trimming left V 7 bases short and J 6 bases short, with 18 bases between. CDR1 is SGHVS, CDR2 FQNEAQ, per germline. CDR3 sequence (DNA): TGTGCCAGCACTGAATGGGGCGGGGGCGATGAAAAACTGTTTTTT. Its translation: CASTEWGGGDEKLFF.

This clone was detected only a few times. This chain connects TRBV2 to TRBJ2-7; the match to TRBD1 covers 7 bases. CDR1 SNHLY and CDR2 FYNNEI come from the germline V gene. Germline trimming cut 6 bases from V and 2 bases from J; bases unmatched to any gene: 10. The CDR3 is 15 residues long. CDR3 DNA: TGTGCCAGCAGGACGACCGGGACAGCAACCTACGAGCAGTACTTC. Protein sequence: CASRTTGTATYEQYF.

This CDR3 reads CASGSGVTNTEAFF. The CDR3 DNA is TGTGCTAGTGGTTCAGGGGTGACGAACACTGAAGCTTTCTTT. V gene TRBV12-5 combines with J gene TRBJ1-1; tentatively, D is TRBD1 (6 bases). V gave up 4 bases and J gave up 1 base, with 10 bases separating them. Germline values: CDR1 LGHNT, CDR2 FRNRAP. The CDR3 is 14 amino acids.

This clone was observed a single time. This rearrangement joins TRBV29-1 to TRBJ2-5; D gene unclear. CDR3 length: 10 amino acids. Trimming took off 4 bases at V and 5 bases at J, with 5 bases between the two ends. In germline, CDR1 is SQVTM, CDR2 ANQGSEA. The CDR3 here is CSVGAETQYF. In nucleotides, the CDR3 is TGCAGCGTTGGGGCGGAGACCCAGTACTTC.

This chain joins TRBV7-2 and TRBJ2-3; 13 bases match TRBD2. This CDR3 has 17 amino acids. V was pared by 3 bases and J by 4 bases, with 7 bases of the junction left unmatched. CDR1 and CDR2 from the germline V gene are SGHTA and FQGNSA. CDR3 sequence: CASSFARLAGGPDTQYF. In nucleotides, the CDR3 is TGTGCCAGCAGCTTCGCCCGACTAGCGGGGGGCCCAGATACGCAGTATTTT.

The chain uses TRBV13 and TRBJ2-5; 8 positions match TRBD2. The CDR3 is 14 residues long. Losses at the gene ends were 3 bases for V and 2 bases for J; bases not matched to a gene: 2. CDR1 PRHDT and CDR2 FYEKMQ come from the germline V gene (reference sequence). CDR3 amino acids: CASSFQRGQETQYF. The CDR3 DNA sequence: TGTGCCAGCAGCTTCCAGCGGGGGCAAGAGACCCAGTACTTC.

This rearrangement joins TRBV7-9 to TRBJ1-4, with D possibly matching TRBD1 (5 bases). The CDR3 has 13 residues. Germline CDR1 reads SEHNR; CDR2 reads FQNEAQ (reference sequence). V gave up 6 bases and J gave up 8 bases, with 13 bases separating them. In nucleotides, the CDR3 is TGTGCCAGCAGTCGGGGGAGCTCGGAAAAACTGTTTTTT. It is translated as CASSRGSSEKLFF.

This clone showed up just once. J is TRBJ2-5 and V is TRBV5-1; 7 bases map to TRBD2. V gave up 0 bases and J gave up 4 bases; unmatched junction bases: 3. In germline, CDR1 is SGHRS, CDR2 YFSETQ. The CDR3 contains 14 residues. For the CDR3, the DNA is TGCGCCAGCAGCTTGGCAGCGGGGCGAGAGACCCAGTACTTC. This translates into CASSLAAGRETQYF.

The chain combines TRBV12-5 with TRBJ2-1, with D perhaps TRBD2 (6 bases). Trimming stripped 0 bases from V and 8 bases from J, with 20 bases between. Germline CDR1 is LGHNT and CDR2 is FRNRAP. The length of the CDR3 is 17 residues. CDR3 sequence reads: CASGLVSAGLVNYEQFF. The CDR3 coding sequence is TGTGCTAGTGGTTTGGTATCCGCGGGACTGGTTAATTATGAGCAGTTCTTC.

The CDR3, as DNA: TGTGCCAGTAAGACAACCGGGACTAGCGTCTCAGATACGCAGTATTTT. Amino acids: CASKTTGTSVSDTQYF. V usage is TRBV19 and J usage is TRBJ2-3; 10 positions agree with TRBD2. Germline V CDR1 and CDR2: LNHDA, SQIVND (reference sequence). J lost 4 bases, V lost 7 bases, and 11 bases had no gene match. This CDR3 has 16 residues.

The chain combines TRBV7-9 with TRBJ2-7; 8 nucleotides line up with TRBD2. Looked up from germline, CDR1 is SEHNR and CDR2 is FQNEAQ (reference sequence). The CDR3 runs to 14 residues. V lost 0 bases and J lost 7; bases outside the gene matches: 5. CDR3 sequence (DNA): TGTGCCAGCAGCTTAGCGGGGACTAGGGTTGAGCAGTACTTC. Residues: CASSLAGTRVEQYF.

This chain joins TRBV19 and TRBJ1-2; D gene uncertain. This CDR3 has 16 residues. Trimming removed 0 bases from V and 0 bases from J, with 11 bases in between. The V gene's germline CDR1 is LNHDA and CDR2 SQIVND (reference sequence). CDR3 residues: CASSIDLTGANYGYTF. The CDR3 nucleotides are TGTGCCAGTAGTATAGATCTAACGGGAGCTAACTATGGCTACACCTTC.

The chain links TRBV10-3 to TRBJ2-2; TRBD1 aligns across 9 bases. V shed 5 bases, J shed 1 base, and the junction held 5 bases outside the gene matches. The CDR3 contains 16 residues. The germline V gene has CDR1 ENHRY and CDR2 SYGVKD. For the CDR3, the DNA is TGTGCCATCAGTAGGACAGGGGCCGTGAACACCGGGGAGCTGTTTTTT. Encoded protein: CAISRTGAVNTGELFF.

This chain links TRBV5-4 with TRBJ2-5; D uncertain. The CDR3 runs to 13 residues. The germline V gene encodes CDR1 SGHNT and CDR2 YYREEE (reference sequence). Trimming took 2 bases from V and 2 from J, leaving 7 bases between them. The CDR3 spells CASSFFHQETQYF. For the CDR3, the DNA is TGTGCCAGCAGCTTTTTTCATCAAGAGACCCAGTACTTC.

The table lists this clone with a few counts. The genes are TRBV4-3 and TRBJ2-7; the match to TRBD2 covers 7 bases. Germline lookup yields CDR1 LGHNA and CDR2 YSLEER. This CDR3 region has 19 residues. Losses at the gene ends were 1 base for V and 0 bases for J; bases not matched to a gene: 15. The CDR3 coding sequence is TGCGCCAGCAGCCAAGGAATCCTCTGGCGGGAGCTTCCCTCCTACGAGCAGTACTTC. Translated, it gives CASSQGILWRELPSYEQYF.

The chain employs TRBV5-1 and TRBJ2-2, with 8 bases identical to TRBD2. This CDR3 has 14 amino acids. Germline-derived CDR1 and CDR2 are SGHRS and YFSETQ. V lost 3 bases to trimming and J lost 4 bases; unmatched junction nucleotides: 2. CDR3 in amino acids: CASSYGTSTGELFF. CDR3 DNA: TGCGCCAGCAGCTATGGGACTAGCACCGGGGAGCTGTTTTTT.

The CDR3 here is CASSLRGGSYNEQFF. The DNA for the CDR3 is TGCGCCAGCAGCTTGCGGGGGGGTTCCTACAATGAGCAGTTCTTC. The chain carries TRBV5-1 and TRBJ2-1; 8 bases align to TRBD2. The germline V gene encodes CDR1 SGHRS and CDR2 YFSETQ. The CDR3 sequence is 15 residues long. V lost 1 base to trimming and J lost 1 base; unmatched junction nucleotides: 1.